Presented here are 22 T cell receptor beta chains from one specimen sequenced in a study of cytomegalovirus exposure and HLA in healthy donors. The PCR ran on 60 Vbeta and 13 Jbeta primers. Produced via immunoSEQ multiplex PCR; TCRdb's table is partial and in-frame only. This sample has fewer than 110,000 clones, with 74% found just once. The specimen sequenced was PBMCs. These receptors originate from a middle-aged woman in good health and CMV-seropositive.

This clone is termed medium-sized (0.01 to 0.1%). The chain combines TRBV7-8 with TRBJ2-7; maybe TRBD1 (6 bases). Germline assignment: CDR1 SGHVS and CDR2 FQNEAQ. This CDR3 has 14 amino acids. With 4 bases removed from V and 2 bases from J, the gap between germline ends came to 12 bases. The CDR3 reads CASSSLDSPYEQYF. CDR3 bases: TGTGCCAGCAGCTCCTTGGACAGCCCCTACGAGCAGTACTTC.

The chain recombines TRBV10-3 with TRBJ1-2; D is perhaps TRBD1 (6 bases). The CDR3 runs 16 residues. The V end was cut by 1 base, the J end by 1 base, with 13 bases between. Germline V gives CDR1 ENHRY, CDR2 SYGVKD. The CDR3, as DNA: TGTGCCATCAGTGAGTTTGCCCCAGGGGTTAACTATGGCTACACCTTC. Its protein product is CAISEFAPGVNYGYTF.

The chain is built from TRBV27 and TRBJ2-6; 8 bases are shared with TRBD1. The germline V gene has CDR1 MNHEY and CDR2 SMNVEV (reference sequence). Losses at the gene ends were 4 bases for V and 3 bases for J; bases not matched to a gene: 11. This CDR3 has 18 residues. The CDR3 DNA reads TGTGCCAGCAGTTCTGGACAGGGTCTTCGGATTGGGGCCAACGTCCTGACTTTC. Protein product: CASSSGQGLRIGANVLTF.

The genes are TRBV9 and TRBJ2-1; 8 bases map to TRBD1. CDR1 is SGDLS and CDR2 is YYNGEE in the germline V gene. The CDR3 runs to 16 residues. Germline trimming cut 0 bases from V and 3 bases from J; bases unmatched to any gene: 5. The CDR3 here is CASSVGGQGLYNEQFF. In nucleotides, the CDR3 is TGTGCCAGCAGCGTAGGTGGACAGGGTCTCTACAATGAGCAGTTCTTC. The full variable domain, rest sourced from reference TRBV9 and TRBJ2-1, is DSGVTQTPKHLITATGQRVTLRCSPRSGDLSVYWYQQSLDQGLQFLIQYYNGEERAKGNILERFSAQQFPDLHSELNLSSLELGDSALYFCASSVGGQGLYNEQFFGPGTRLTVL.

This sequence joins TRBV20-1 and TRBJ1-4; D gene uncertain. CDR1 and CDR2 (germline): DFQATT, SNEGSKA (reference sequence). This CDR3 has 11 amino acids. V dropped 4 bases and J dropped 3 bases, with 3 bases sitting between them. This chain's CDR3 is CSATSNEKLFF. The CDR3 DNA sequence: TGCAGTGCTACGTCTAATGAAAAACTGTTTTTT.

This chain joins TRBV10-3 and TRBJ2-5; the match to TRBD1 covers 7 bases. From germline, CDR1 is ENHRY and CDR2 SYGVKD. The CDR3 extends over 12 amino acids. The V gene end was trimmed by 7 bases and the J gene end by 3 bases; junction bases not matched to a gene: 2. This chain's CDR3 is CAIKGTEETQYF. The CDR3 DNA is TGTGCCATCAAAGGGACAGAAGAGACCCAGTACTTC.

This clone appeared a few times. This rearrangement joins TRBV21-1 to TRBJ1-6. TRBV21-1 is a known pseudogene. The CDR3 spans 16 residues. The CDR3 nucleotides read TGTGCCAGCAGCAAAGAATTTTGTATCTCTAGGTCACCCCTCCACTTT. Translated: CASSKEFCISRSPLHF.

This chain connects TRBV19 to TRBJ1-1; D uncertain. Per the germline V gene, CDR1 is LNHDA and CDR2 is SQIVND (reference sequence). This CDR3 comprises 16 residues. V gave up 4 bases and J gave up 5 bases, with 20 bases separating them. The CDR3 sequence is CASSTFSGPPGTEAFF. The CDR3 DNA follows: TGTGCCAGTAGTACTTTCTCGGGCCCTCCGGGAACTGAAGCTTTCTTT.

This clone was counted a single time. The rearrangement uses TRBV6-5 and TRBJ2-2; TRBD1 agrees at 7 bases. In germline, CDR1 is MNHEY, CDR2 SVGAGI. The CDR3 length is 14 residues. V dropped 6 bases and J dropped 0; count of bases not matched to a gene: 1. The DNA for the CDR3 is TGTGCCAGCAGGGGACAGTCGAACACCGGGGAGCTGTTTTTT. Translation: CASRGQSNTGELFF.

The sample holds a few counts of this clone. The V call is TRBV4-1, the J call TRBJ2-5; weak D call: TRBD1 (6 bases). CDR1 and CDR2 (germline): MGHRA, YSYEKL. The CDR3 runs 14 residues. V lost 5 bases and J lost 2, with 12 bases in between. The CDR3 DNA is TGCGCCAGCAGCGTAATTACAGGGCAAGAGACCCAGTACTTC. This gives the protein CASSVITGQETQYF.

This clone was seen once. This sequence joins TRBV2 and TRBJ1-5; 9 nucleotides line up with TRBD1. CDR3 size: 14 residues. V shed 7 bases and J 2 bases; nucleotides not matched to a gene: 3. Germline-derived CDR1 and CDR2 are SNHLY and FYNNEI. CDR3: CASNTGGGNQPQHF. The CDR3 DNA is TGTGCCAGCAATACAGGGGGCGGCAATCAGCCCCAGCATTTT.

The genes are TRBV6-1 and TRBJ2-7, with a tentative D call TRBD2 (6 bases). The V end lost 3 bases, the J end lost 0 bases, and 15 bases lay between the germline ends. This CDR3 is 16 amino acids long. Germline V gene sequence: CDR1 MNHNS, CDR2 SASEGT. The CDR3 sequence: CASSEEGGRPSYEQYF. CDR3 coding DNA: TGTGCCAGCAGTGAGGAGGGCGGACGGCCCTCCTACGAGCAGTACTTC.

In DNA, the CDR3 is TGTGCCAGCAGCTTGGTTCTACAGGGCGAAACTTTCTTT. Amino acids: CASSLVLQGETFF. The chain has TRBV5-6 and TRBJ1-1; the D gene is possibly TRBD1 (6 bases). Trimming left V 0 bases short and J 12 bases short, with 15 bases between. CDR1 is SGHDT, CDR2 YYEEEE, per germline. CDR3 length: 13 amino acids.

This chain connects TRBV7-9 to TRBJ2-1, with TRBD1 matching over 10 bases. Germline V gives CDR1 SEHNR, CDR2 FQNEAQ (reference sequence). This CDR3 is built from 14 residues. J was trimmed by 10 bases and V by 0 bases; bases with no gene match: 3. CDR3: CASSLAETGGEQFF. DNA of the CDR3: TGTGCCAGCAGCTTAGCGGAGACAGGGGGCGAGCAGTTCTTC.

The count of this clone is one. The rearrangement links TRBV9 to TRBJ2-5; 9 positions agree with TRBD1. This CDR3 is 14 amino acids long. V dropped 4 bases and J dropped 1; count of bases not matched to a gene: 2. Per the germline V gene, CDR1 is SGDLS and CDR2 is YYNGEE. The CDR3 bases are TGTGCCAGCAGCATGACAGGGGGCCAAGAGACCCAGTACTTC. It specifies CASSMTGGQETQYF.

This sequence joins TRBV30 and TRBJ1-1; 9 bases are shared with TRBD1. V lost 0 bases and J lost 0; bases outside the gene matches: 14. This CDR3 is 19 amino acids long. Per germline, CDR1 GTSNPN and CDR2 SVGIG (reference sequence). In DNA, the CDR3 is TGTGCCTGGAGTGTCCCCTCCGGGACAGGGCCTAGAATGAACACTGAAGCTTTCTTT. It translates to CAWSVPSGTGPRMNTEAFF.

J is TRBJ1-4 and V is TRBV10-3; 9 bases map to TRBD1. Germline CDR1 ENHRY, CDR2 SYGVKD. CDR3 length equals 13 residues. Trimming removed 8 bases from V and 12 bases from J; junction bases left unmatched: 10. CDR3 in amino acids: CAIGPGQGGELFF. DNA of the CDR3: TGTGCCATCGGACCGGGACAGGGAGGCGAACTGTTTTTT.

The chain uses TRBV4-1 and TRBJ2-5; D gene ambiguous. The CDR3 runs to 14 residues. Looked up from germline, CDR1 is MGHRA and CDR2 is YSYEKL. V was cut by 1 base and J by 4 bases, with 10 bases left in between. This CDR3 is CASSQGAPGETQYF. CDR3 nucleotides: TGCGCCAGCAGCCAAGGGGCGCCAGGAGAGACCCAGTACTTC.

This chain connects TRBV2 to TRBJ2-3; perhaps TRBD2 as D (5 bases). V lost 4 bases, J lost 2 bases, and 10 bases lay in between. The CDR3 length is 14 residues. Germline CDR1 is SNHLY and CDR2 is FYNNEI. Here the CDR3 DNA reads TGTGCCAGCAGTGCGGGGTCGGACACAGATACGCAGTATTTT. This translates into CASSAGSDTDTQYF.

The gene calls are TRBV28 and TRBJ2-1, with 7 bases matching TRBD2. J was trimmed by 4 bases and V by 3 bases; bases with no gene match: 3. Germline CDR1 MDHEN, CDR2 SYDVKM. The CDR3 runs 14 residues. The CDR3 loop reads CASSFRRGYNEQFF. The CDR3 region has the DNA TGTGCCAGCAGTTTCCGGCGGGGGTACAATGAGCAGTTCTTC.

The V gene is TRBV6-5, the J gene TRBJ2-7; 9 bases match TRBD1. From germline, CDR1 is MNHEY and CDR2 SVGAGI. V lost 9 bases and J lost 3; bases outside the gene matches: 12. The CDR3 length is 15 residues. CDR3 DNA: TGTGCCAGTTGGGGTCGGGACAGGGCAGACTACGAGCAGTACTTC. This sequence encodes CASWGRDRADYEQYF.

The chain joins TRBV27 to TRBJ2-3; 8 bases map to TRBD1. Germline V gene lookup returns CDR1 MNHEY and CDR2 SMNVEV (reference sequence). With 6 bases clipped from V and 1 base from J, the junction kept 6 bases outside the gene matches. The CDR3 sequence is 15 residues long. The CDR3 DNA sequence: TGTGCCAGCAGGCTCCCGGGACAGGGCACAGATACGCAGTATTTT. The encoded protein is CASRLPGQGTDTQYF.